Listed below are T cell receptor beta chains from one sample, sequenced in a study of T cells after yellow fever vaccination. One entry per CDR3 protein, called by TCRdb with MiXCR from the 5' RACE reads. This table holds about 330,000 distinct CDR3 sequences, over 4% found once. The sequencing used PBMCs, collected 5 days after the yellow fever booster vaccination. These receptors were taken from a man in his late teens or twenties who received the YFV17D yellow fever vaccine. CDR3s include the opening cysteine and the closing phenylalanine or tryptophan. The D gene is left open where the match is weak. For some rows the clone size is stated as once, few or many, or as a class when expanded; others skip it.

many	TRBV5-1	TRBJ2-3	NA	TGCGCCAGCAACCAGGCACGGGCCAGCACAGATACGCAGTATTTT	CASNQARASTDTQYF
many	TRBV4-2	TRBJ2-4	TRBD1	TGTGCCAGCAGCCAAGCCCCGGGACAGGGTAAAAACATTCAGTACTTC	CASSQAPGQGKNIQYF
NA	TRBV20-1	TRBJ1-5	NA	TGCAGTGCTAAGGGCCCCAATCAGCCCCAGCATTTT	CSAKGPNQPQHF
few	TRBV12-3/TRBV12-4	TRBJ1-1	NA	TGTGCCAGCAGTTTAAGGGTGCTCACTGAAGCTTTCTTT	CASSLRVLTEAFF
many	TRBV5-1	TRBJ2-3	NA	TGCGCCAGCAGCTTACGAGTAGGCGGGAACACAGATACGCAGTATTTT	CASSLRVGGNTDTQYF
many	TRBV28	TRBJ2-2	TRBD1	TGTGCCAGCAGTTTAGGGACAGGAAACACCGGGGAGCTGTTTTTT	CASSLGTGNTGELFF
NA	TRBV7-2	TRBJ2-3	NA	TGTGCCAGCAGCTTAAGGGGGGCGCAGTATTTT	CASSLRGAQYF
NA	TRBV6-6	TRBJ2-7	NA	TGTGCCAGCGGATCGTACGAGCAGTACTTC	CASGSYEQYF
NA	TRBV19	TRBJ2-3	TRBD2	TGTGCCAGTAAGACTAGCATTTTCCCAGATACGCAGTATTTT	CASKTSIFPDTQYF
NA	TRBV7-2	TRBJ2-1	TRBD1	TGTGCCAGCAGACCCACAGGGGATGAGCAGTTCTTC	CASRPTGDEQFF
NA	TRBV7-2	TRBJ2-3	NA	TGTGCCAGCTGTCAGGGGCCTATAGATACGCAGTATTTT	CASCQGPIDTQYF
few	TRBV5-1	TRBJ1-6	NA	TGCGCCAGCAGCTTGGATGGCAGGGCGAATTCACCCCTCCACTTT	CASSLDGRANSPLHF
few	TRBV20-1	TRBJ1-4	NA	TGCAGTGCTTCCTACCTTGCAACTAATGAAAAACTGTTTTTT	CSASYLATNEKLFF
few	TRBV4-3	TRBJ1-1	NA	TGCGCCAGCAGCCAAGATCGGGCAGTCGGGGCTTTCTTT	CASSQDRAVGAFF
many	TRBV7-9	TRBJ1-1	TRBD1	TGTGCCAGCAGCGGAGGACAGGGGGCGGGGACTGAAGCTTTCTTT	CASSGGQGAGTEAFF
NA	TRBV27	TRBJ2-5	NA	TGTGCCAGCAAACTGGGGGCGGGTAGGAAAGAGACCCAGTACTTC	CASKLGAGRKETQYF
NA	TRBV7-8	TRBJ2-5	NA	TGTGCCAGCAGCTTTACGGAGGGGAAGACCCAGTACTTC	CASSFTEGKTQYF
many	TRBV5-1	TRBJ2-7	NA	TGCGCCAGCAGCTTGGAAATACCGGACGAGCAGTACTTC	CASSLEIPDEQYF
few	TRBV28	TRBJ1-6	TRBD1	TGTGCCAGCAGTACCACCGGGACAGTTGCTGGGCCAAGGGCGTCCCTCCACTTT	CASSTTGTVAGPRASLHF
few	TRBV27	TRBJ1-1	NA	TGTGCCAGCAGTCCCTCGGTTAGGGGGAGGACCACTGAAGCTTTCTTT	CASSPSVRGRTTEAFF
NA	TRBV5-4	TRBJ2-1	TRBD2	TGTGCCAGCAGCCTAGGAGGACTAGCGGGCTTGTATGAGCAGTTCTTC	CASSLGGLAGLYEQFF
many	TRBV6-6	TRBJ1-1	NA	TGTGCCAGCAGTTACTCGAGGGGAAGGTCGGGTGAAGCTTTCTTT	CASSYSRGRSGEAFF
NA	TRBV5-6	TRBJ1-2	NA	TGTGCCAGCAGCCCGCTGGGAGGTAACTATGGCTACACCTTC	CASSPLGGNYGYTF
NA	TRBV6-5	TRBJ1-1	NA	TGTGCCAGCAGTCCGATGGGAAGAAAAGCTTTCTTT	CASSPMGRKAFF
NA	TRBV6-5	TRBJ1-3	NA	TGTGCCAGCAGTTACTCGTTGGCAGGGACAGGAAACACCATATATTTT	CASSYSLAGTGNTIYF
many	TRBV10-3	TRBJ2-3	NA	TGTGCCATCAGTGGATACGGGGTACTCACAGATACGCAGTATTTT	CAISGYGVLTDTQYF
few	TRBV5-4	TRBJ2-5	NA	TGTGCCAGCAGCTTGCCCTATAGTACGGAGACCCAGTACTTC	CASSLPYSTETQYF
many	TRBV5-5	TRBJ2-3	NA	TGTGCCAGCAGCTTGGACAAAAGCACAGATACGCAGTATTTT	CASSLDKSTDTQYF